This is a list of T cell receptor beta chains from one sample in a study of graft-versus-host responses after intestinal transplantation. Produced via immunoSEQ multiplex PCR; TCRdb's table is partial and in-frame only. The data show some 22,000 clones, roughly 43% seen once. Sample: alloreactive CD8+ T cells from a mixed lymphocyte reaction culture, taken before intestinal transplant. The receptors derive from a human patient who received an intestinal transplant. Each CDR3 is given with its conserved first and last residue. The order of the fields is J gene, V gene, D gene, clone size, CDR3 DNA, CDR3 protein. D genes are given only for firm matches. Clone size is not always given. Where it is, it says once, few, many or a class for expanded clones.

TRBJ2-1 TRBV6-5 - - TGTGCCAGCAGTGCCATAAATGGGGTTTACAATGAGCAGTTCTTC CASSAINGVYNEQFF
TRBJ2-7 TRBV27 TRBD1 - TGTGCCAGCGATCCTCGACAGGGATCAAACTACGAGCAGTACTTC CASDPRQGSNYEQYF
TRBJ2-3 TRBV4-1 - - TGCGCCAGCAGCCAACTAGCGCATAGCACAGATACGCAGTATTTT CASSQLAHSTDTQYF
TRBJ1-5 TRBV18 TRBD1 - TGTGCCAGCTCAGCCGGGACAGGGGAGGGCCAGCCCCAGCATTTT CASSAGTGEGQPQHF
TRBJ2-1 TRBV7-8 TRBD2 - TGTGCCAGCGGGCTAGCGGGAGAAAAATTTGAGCAGTTCTTC CASGLAGEKFEQFF
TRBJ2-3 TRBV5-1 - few TGCGCCAGCAGCCCGGGGTTGACAGACACAGATACGCAGTATTTT CASSPGLTDTDTQYF
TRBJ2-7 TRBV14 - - TGTGCCAGCAGCCAACTACATAAGAAGCAGTACTTC CASSQLHKKQYF
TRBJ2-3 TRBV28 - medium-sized TGTGCCAGCAGGAGGTCGGGAACAGATACGCAGTATTTT CASRRSGTDTQYF
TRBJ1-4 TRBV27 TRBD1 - TGTGCCAGCAGTTTTAGGGGGCGGACTAATGAAAAACTGTTTTTT CASSFRGRTNEKLFF
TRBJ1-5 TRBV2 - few TGTGCCAGCACCCCGTGGGGGATAAATCAGCCCCAGCATTTT CASTPWGINQPQHF
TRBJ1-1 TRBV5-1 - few TGCGCCAGCAGCTTCTCGGGGCAGGGGAACACTGAAGCTTTCTTT CASSFSGQGNTEAFF
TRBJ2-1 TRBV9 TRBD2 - TGTGCCAGCAGCGTAGCTACTGCGGCGGGAGGCAATGAGCAGTTCTTC CASSVATAAGGNEQFF
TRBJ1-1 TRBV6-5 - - TGTGCCAGCAGTTACTCGCGGGGTAGGACTGAAGCTTTCTTT CASSYSRGRTEAFF
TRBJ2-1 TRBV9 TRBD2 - TGTGCCAGCAGCGTATTGACTAGCGGGGGATACAATGAGCAGTTCTTC CASSVLTSGGYNEQFF